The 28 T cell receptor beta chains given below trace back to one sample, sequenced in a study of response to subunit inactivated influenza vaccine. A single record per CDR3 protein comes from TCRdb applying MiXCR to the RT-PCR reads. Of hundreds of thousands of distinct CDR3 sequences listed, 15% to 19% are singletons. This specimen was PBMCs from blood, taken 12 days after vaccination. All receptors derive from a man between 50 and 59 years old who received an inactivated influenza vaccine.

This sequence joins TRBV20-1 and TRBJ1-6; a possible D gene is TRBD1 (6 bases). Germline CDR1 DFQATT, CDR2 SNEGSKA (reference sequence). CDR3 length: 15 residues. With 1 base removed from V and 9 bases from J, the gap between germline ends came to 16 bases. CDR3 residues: CSARVVSRGGSPLHF. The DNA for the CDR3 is TGCAGTGCTAGAGTGGTCTCCAGGGGAGGTTCACCCCTCCACTTT.

This CDR3 is CASSLNDGGELFF. The CDR3 coding sequence is TGTGCCAGCAGCTTGAACGACGGCGGGGAGCTGTTTTTT. The rearrangement joins TRBV11-3 to TRBJ2-2; D unresolved. With 3 bases removed from V and 7 bases from J, the gap between germline ends came to 9 bases. Germline V lookup: CDR1 SGHNT, CDR2 YENEEA. The CDR3 is made up of 13 amino acids.

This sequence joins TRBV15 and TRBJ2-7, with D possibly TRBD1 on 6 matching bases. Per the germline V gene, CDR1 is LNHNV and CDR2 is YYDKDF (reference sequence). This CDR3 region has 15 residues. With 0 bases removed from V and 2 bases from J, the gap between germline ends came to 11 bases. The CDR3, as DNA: TGTGCCACCAGCAGAGATCCCGGACAGCCCTACGAGCAGTACTTC. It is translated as CATSRDPGQPYEQYF.

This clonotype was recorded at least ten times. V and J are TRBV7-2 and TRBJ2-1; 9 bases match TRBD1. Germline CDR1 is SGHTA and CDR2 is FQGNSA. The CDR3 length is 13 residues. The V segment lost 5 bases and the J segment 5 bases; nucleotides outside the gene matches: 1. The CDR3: CASSRTGDNEQFF. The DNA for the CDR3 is TGTGCCAGCAGCCGGACAGGGGACAATGAGCAGTTCTTC.

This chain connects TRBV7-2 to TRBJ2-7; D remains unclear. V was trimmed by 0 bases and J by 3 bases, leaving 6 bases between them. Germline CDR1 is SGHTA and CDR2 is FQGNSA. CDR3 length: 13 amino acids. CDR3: CASSLAADYEQYF. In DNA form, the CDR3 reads TGTGCCAGCAGCTTAGCCGCAGACTACGAGCAGTACTTC.

The CDR3 loop reads CASSFWDGSYEQYF. CDR3 in DNA: TGTGCCAGCAGTTTTTGGGACGGATCCTACGAGCAGTACTTC. V gene TRBV12-3 or TRBV12-4 combines with J gene TRBJ2-7; D possibly uses TRBD1 or TRBD2 (5 bases each). This CDR3 spans 14 amino acids. The V end lost 3 bases, the J end lost 1 base, and 10 bases lay between the germline ends.

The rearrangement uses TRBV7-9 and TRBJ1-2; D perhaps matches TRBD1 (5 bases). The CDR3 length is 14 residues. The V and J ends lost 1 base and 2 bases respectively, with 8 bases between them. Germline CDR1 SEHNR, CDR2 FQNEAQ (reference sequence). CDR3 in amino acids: CASSLGGVNYGYTF. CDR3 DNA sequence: TGTGCCAGCAGCTTAGGGGGGGTGAACTATGGCTACACCTTC.

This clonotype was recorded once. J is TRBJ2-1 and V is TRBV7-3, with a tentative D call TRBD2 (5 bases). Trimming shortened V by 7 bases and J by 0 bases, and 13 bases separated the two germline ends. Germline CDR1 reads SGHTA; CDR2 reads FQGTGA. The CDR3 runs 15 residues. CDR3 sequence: CASTSGLSSYNEQFF. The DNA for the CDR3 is TGTGCCAGCACCTCTGGACTGAGCTCCTACAATGAGCAGTTCTTC. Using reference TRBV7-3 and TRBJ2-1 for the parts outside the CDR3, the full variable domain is GAGVSQTPSNKVTEKGKYVELRCDPISGHTALYWYRQSLGQGPEFLIYFQGTGAADDSGLPNDRFFAVRPEGSVSTLKIQRTERGDSAVYLCASTSGLSSYNEQFFGPGTRLTVL.

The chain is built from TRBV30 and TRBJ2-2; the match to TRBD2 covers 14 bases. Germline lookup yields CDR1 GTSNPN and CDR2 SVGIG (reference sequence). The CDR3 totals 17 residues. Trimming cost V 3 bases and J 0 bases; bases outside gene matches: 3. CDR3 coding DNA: TGTGCCTGGAGAGAGGGACTAGCGGGGGCGAACACCGGGGAGCTGTTTTTT. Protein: CAWREGLAGANTGELFF.

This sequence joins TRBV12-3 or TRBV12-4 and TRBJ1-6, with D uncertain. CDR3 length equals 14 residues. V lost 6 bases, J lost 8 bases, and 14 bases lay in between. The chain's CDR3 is CASSLRRAYSPLHF. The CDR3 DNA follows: TGTGCCAGCAGCCTTAGACGCGCCTATTCACCCCTCCACTTT.

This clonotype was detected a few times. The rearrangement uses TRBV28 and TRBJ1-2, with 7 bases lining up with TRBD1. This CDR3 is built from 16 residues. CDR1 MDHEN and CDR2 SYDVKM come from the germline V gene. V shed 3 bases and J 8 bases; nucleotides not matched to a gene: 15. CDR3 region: CASSFLTPLTGTGYTF. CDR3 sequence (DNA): TGTGCCAGCAGTTTTCTTACCCCACTGACAGGGACCGGCTACACCTTC.

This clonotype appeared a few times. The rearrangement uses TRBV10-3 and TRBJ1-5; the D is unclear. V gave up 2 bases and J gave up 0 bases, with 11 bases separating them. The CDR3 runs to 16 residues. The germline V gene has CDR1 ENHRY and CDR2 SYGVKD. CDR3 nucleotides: TGTGCCATCAGTGAGCAAGAGGTTATTAGCAATCAGCCCCAGCATTTT. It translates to CAISEQEVISNQPQHF.

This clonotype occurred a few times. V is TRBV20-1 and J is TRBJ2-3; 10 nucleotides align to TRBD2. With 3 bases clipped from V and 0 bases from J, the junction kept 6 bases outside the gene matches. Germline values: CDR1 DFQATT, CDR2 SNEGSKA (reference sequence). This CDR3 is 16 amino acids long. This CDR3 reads CSASGASGGSTDTQYF. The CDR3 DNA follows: TGCAGTGCTAGCGGGGCTAGCGGGGGTAGCACAGATACGCAGTATTTT.

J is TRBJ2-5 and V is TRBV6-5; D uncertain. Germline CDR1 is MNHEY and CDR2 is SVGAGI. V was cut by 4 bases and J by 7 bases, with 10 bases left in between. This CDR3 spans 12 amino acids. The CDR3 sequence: CASSFFGPTQYF. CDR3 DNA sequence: TGTGCCAGCAGTTTTTTTGGACCGACCCAGTACTTC.

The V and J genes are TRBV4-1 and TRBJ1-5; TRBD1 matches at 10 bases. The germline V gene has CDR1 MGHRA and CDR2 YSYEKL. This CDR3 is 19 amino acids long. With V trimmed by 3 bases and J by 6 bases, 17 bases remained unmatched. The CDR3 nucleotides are TGCGCCAGCAGCCATCAGACGTACGGGACAGGGGATCCCGGTCAGCCCCAGCATTTT. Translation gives CASSHQTYGTGDPGQPQHF.

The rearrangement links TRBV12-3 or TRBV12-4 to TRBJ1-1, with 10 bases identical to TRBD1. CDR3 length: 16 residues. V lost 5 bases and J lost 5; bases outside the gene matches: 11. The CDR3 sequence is CASSEGQGLIVTEAFF. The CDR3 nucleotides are TGTGCCAGCAGTGAGGGACAGGGGTTGATAGTAACTGAAGCTTTCTTT.

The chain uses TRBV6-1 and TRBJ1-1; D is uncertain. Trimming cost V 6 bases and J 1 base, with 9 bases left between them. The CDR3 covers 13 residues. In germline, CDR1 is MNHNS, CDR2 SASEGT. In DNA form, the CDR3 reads TGTGCCAGCAGGGTGGGCCCGAACACTGAAGCTTTCTTT. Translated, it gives CASRVGPNTEAFF.

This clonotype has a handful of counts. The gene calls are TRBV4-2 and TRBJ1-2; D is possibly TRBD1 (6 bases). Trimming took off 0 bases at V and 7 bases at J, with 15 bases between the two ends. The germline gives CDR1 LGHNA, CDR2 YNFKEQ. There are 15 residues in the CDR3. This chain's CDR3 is CASSQDSGQGSGYTF. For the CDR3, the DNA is TGTGCCAGCAGCCAAGATAGTGGGCAGGGGAGTGGCTACACCTTC.

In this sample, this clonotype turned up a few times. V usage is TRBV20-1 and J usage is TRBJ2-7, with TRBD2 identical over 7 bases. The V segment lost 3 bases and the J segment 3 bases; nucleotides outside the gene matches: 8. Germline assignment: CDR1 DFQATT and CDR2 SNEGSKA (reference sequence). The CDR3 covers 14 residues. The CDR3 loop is CSASRSWEGYEQYF. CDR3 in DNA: TGCAGTGCTAGTCGCTCTTGGGAGGGCTACGAGCAGTACTTC.

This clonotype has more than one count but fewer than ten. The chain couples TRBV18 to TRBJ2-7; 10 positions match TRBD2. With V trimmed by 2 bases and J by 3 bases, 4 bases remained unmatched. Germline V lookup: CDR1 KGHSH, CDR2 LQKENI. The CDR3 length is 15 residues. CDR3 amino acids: CASSPKASGSYEQYF. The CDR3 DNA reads TGTGCCAGCTCACCAAAGGCTAGCGGGAGCTACGAGCAGTACTTC.

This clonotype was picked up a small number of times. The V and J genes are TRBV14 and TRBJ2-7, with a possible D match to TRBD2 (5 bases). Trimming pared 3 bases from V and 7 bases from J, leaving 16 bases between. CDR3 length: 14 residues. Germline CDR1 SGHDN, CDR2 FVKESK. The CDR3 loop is CASSHREGAREQYF. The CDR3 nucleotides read TGTGCCAGCAGCCACCGAGAGGGAGCGCGTGAGCAGTACTTC.

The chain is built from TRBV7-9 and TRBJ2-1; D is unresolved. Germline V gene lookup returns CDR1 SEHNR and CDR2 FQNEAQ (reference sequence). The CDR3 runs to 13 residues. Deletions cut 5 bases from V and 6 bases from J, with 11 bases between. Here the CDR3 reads CASSRRRSNEQFF. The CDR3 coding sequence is TGTGCCAGCAGCCGTCGTAGGAGCAATGAGCAGTTCTTC.

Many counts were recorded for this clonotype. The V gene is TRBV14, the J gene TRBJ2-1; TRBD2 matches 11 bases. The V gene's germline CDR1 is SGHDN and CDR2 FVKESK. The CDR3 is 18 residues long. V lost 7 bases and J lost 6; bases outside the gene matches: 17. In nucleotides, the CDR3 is TGTGCCAGCAACCGGGGAGGACTAGCGGGTCAACGGGGCAATGAGCAGTTCTTC. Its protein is CASNRGGLAGQRGNEQFF.

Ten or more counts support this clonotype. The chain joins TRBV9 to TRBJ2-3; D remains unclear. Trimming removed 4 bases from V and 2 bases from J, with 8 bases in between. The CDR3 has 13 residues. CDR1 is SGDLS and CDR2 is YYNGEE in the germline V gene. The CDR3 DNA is TGTGCCAGCAGCTCGCACTACACAGATACGCAGTATTTT. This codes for CASSSHYTDTQYF.

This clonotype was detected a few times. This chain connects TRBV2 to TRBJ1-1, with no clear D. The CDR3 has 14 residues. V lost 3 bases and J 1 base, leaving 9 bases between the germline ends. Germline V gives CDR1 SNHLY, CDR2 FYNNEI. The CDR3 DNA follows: TGTGCCAGCAGTGACCCCGCCGCGAACACTGAAGCTTTCTTT. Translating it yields CASSDPAANTEAFF.

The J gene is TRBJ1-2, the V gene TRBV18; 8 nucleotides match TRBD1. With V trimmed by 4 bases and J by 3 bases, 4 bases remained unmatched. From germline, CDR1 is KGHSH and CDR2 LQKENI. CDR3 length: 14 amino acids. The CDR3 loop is CASSQMTGDYGYTF. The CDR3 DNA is TGTGCCAGCTCACAGATGACAGGGGACTATGGCTACACCTTC.

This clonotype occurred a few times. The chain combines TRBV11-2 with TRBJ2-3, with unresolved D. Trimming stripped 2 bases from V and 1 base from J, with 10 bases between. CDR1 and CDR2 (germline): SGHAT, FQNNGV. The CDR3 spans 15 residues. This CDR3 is CASSLMTYGTDTQYF. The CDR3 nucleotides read TGTGCCAGCAGCTTAATGACTTACGGCACAGATACGCAGTATTTT.

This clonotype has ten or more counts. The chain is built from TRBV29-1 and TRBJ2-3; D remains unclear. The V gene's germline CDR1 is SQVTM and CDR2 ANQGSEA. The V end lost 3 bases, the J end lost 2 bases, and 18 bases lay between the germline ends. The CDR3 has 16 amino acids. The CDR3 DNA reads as TGCAGCGTTGACGGGTTGGCGGAACCAAACACAGATACGCAGTATTTT. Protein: CSVDGLAEPNTDTQYF.